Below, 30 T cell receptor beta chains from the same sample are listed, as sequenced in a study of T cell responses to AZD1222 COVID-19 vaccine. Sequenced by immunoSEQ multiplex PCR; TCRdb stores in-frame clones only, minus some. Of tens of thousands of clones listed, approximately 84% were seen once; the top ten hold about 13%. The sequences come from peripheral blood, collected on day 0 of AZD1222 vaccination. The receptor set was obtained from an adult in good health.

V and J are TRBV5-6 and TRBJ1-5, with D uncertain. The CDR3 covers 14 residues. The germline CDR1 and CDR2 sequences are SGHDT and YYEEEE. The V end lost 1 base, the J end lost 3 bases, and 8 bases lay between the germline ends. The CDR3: CASSLFWANQPQHF. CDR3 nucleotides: TGTGCCAGCAGCTTGTTCTGGGCCAATCAGCCCCAGCATTTT.

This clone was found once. CDR3 nucleotides: TGTGCCAGTAGTATGGACGGAGGGGCGACATATGGCAATCAGCCCCAGCATTTT. Its protein product is CASSMDGGATYGNQPQHF. J is TRBJ1-5 and V is TRBV19; maybe TRBD1 (5 bases). V gave up 3 bases and J gave up 2 bases, with 20 bases separating them. Germline values: CDR1 LNHDA, CDR2 SQIVND (reference sequence). This CDR3 spans 18 amino acids.

As DNA, the CDR3 is TGTGCCAGCAGTTACTCCGTGACAGGGGTGAGGGAGCTGTTTTTT. This encodes CASSYSVTGVRELFF. The gene calls are TRBV6-5 and TRBJ2-2; TRBD1 matches 8 bases. From germline, CDR1 is MNHEY and CDR2 SVGAGI. The CDR3 consists of 15 residues. V lost 0 bases to trimming and J lost 9 bases; unmatched junction nucleotides: 6.

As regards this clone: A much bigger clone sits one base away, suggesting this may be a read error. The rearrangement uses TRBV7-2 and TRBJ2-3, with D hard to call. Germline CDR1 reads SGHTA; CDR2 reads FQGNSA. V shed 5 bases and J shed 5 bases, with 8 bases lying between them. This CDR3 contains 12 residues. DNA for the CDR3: TGTGCCAGCAGCCCCACCTTAGATACGCAGTATTTT. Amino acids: CASSPTLDTQYF.

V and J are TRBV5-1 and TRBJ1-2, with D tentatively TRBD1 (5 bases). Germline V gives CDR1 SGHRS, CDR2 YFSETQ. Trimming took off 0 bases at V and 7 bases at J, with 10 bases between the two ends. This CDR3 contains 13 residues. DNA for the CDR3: TGCGCCAGCAGCTTGGCCTATGGGGCTGGCTACACCTTC. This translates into CASSLAYGAGYTF.

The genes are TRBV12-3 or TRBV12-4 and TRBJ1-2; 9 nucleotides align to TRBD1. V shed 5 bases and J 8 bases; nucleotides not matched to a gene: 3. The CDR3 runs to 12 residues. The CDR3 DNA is TGTGCCAGCAGTAACAGGGGGCGGGGCTACACCTTC. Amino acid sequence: CASSNRGRGYTF.

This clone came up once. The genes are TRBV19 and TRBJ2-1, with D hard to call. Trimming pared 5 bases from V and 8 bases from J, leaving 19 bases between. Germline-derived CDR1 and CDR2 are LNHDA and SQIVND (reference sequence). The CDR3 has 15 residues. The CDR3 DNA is TGTGCCAGTAGTGGACCGACCCCTGGAAGTTATGAGCAGTTCTTC. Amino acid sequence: CASSGPTPGSYEQFF.

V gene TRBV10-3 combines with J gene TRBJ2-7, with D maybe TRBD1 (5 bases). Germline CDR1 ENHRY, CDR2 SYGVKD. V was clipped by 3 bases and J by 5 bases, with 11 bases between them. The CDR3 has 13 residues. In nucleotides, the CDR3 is TGTGCCATCAGTGAACAACAGGTTAACGAGCAGTACTTC. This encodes CAISEQQVNEQYF.

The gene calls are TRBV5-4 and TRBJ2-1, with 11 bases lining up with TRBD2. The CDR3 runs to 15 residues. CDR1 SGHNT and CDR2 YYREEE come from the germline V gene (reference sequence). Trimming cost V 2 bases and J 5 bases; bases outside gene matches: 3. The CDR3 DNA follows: TGTGCCAGCAGCTTAGCGGGACTAGCGGACAATGAGCAGTTCTTC. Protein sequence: CASSLAGLADNEQFF.

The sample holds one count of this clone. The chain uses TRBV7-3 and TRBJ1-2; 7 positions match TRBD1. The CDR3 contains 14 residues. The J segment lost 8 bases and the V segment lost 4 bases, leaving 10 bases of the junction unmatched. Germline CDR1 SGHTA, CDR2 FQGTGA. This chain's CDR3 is CASSSQGNKGGYTF. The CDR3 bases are TGTGCCAGCAGCTCACAGGGGAACAAGGGAGGCTACACCTTC.

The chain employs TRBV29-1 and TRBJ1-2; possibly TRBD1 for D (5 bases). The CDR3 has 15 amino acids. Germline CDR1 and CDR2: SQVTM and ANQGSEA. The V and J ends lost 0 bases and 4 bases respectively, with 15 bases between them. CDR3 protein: CSVEEGGSGRYGYTF. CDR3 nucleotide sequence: TGCAGCGTTGAAGAAGGCGGATCGGGACGCTATGGCTACACCTTC.

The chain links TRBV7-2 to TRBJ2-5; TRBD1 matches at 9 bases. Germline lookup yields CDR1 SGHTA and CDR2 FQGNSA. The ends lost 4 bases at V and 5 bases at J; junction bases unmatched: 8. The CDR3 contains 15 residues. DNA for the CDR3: TGTGCCAGCAGCTCACCGGGACAGGGCGGGGAGACCCAGTACTTC. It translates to CASSSPGQGGETQYF.

The CDR3: CASSVGGGGPYNEQFF. DNA for the CDR3: TGTGCCAGCAGCGTAGGAGGTGGGGGCCCTTACAATGAGCAGTTCTTC. The chain uses TRBV9 and TRBJ2-1; tentative D call: TRBD1 (6 bases). The ends were cut back, 0 bases at V and 4 bases at J, with 14 bases in the middle. The CDR3 has 16 amino acids. Looked up from germline, CDR1 is SGDLS and CDR2 is YYNGEE.

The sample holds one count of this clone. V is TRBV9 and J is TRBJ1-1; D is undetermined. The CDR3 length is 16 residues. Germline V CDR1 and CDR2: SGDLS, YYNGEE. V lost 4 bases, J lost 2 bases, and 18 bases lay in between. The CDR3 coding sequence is TGTGCCAGCAGCAAAACCGAGGGTCGGCTTAACACTGAAGCTTTCTTT. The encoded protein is CASSKTEGRLNTEAFF.

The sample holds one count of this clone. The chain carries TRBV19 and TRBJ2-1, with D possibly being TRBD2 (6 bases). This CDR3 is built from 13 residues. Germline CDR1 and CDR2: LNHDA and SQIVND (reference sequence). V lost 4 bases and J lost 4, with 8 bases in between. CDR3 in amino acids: CASSSGIYNEQFF. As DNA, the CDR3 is TGTGCCAGTAGTAGCGGGATTTACAATGAGCAGTTCTTC. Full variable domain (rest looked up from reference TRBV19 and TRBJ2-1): DGGITQSPKYLFRKEGQNVTLSCEQNLNHDAMYWYRQDPGQGLRLIYYSQIVNDFQKGDIAEGYSVSREKKESFPLTVTSAQKNPTAFYLCASSSGIYNEQFFGPGTRLTVL.

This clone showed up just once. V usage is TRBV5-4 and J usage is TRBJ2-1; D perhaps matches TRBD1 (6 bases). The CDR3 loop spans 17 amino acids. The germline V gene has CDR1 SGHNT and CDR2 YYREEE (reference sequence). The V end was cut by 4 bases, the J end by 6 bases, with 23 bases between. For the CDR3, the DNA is TGTGCCAGCAGCCTACAGACAGGCGGTAGATTTACCAATGAGCAGTTCTTC. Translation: CASSLQTGGRFTNEQFF. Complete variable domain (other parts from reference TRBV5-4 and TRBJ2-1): ETGVTQSPTHLIKTRGQQVTLRCSSQSGHNTVSWYQQALGQGPQFIFQYYREEENGRGNFPPRFSGLQFPNYSSELNVNALELDDSALYLCASSLQTGGRFTNEQFFGPGTRLTVL.

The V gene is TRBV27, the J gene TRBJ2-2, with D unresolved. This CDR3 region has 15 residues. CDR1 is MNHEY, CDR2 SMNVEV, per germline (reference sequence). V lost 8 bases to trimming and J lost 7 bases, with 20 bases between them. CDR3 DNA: TGTGCCAGCCGATCGGGCCCTCCTTCCCACGGGGAGCTGTTTTTT. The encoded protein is CASRSGPPSHGELFF.

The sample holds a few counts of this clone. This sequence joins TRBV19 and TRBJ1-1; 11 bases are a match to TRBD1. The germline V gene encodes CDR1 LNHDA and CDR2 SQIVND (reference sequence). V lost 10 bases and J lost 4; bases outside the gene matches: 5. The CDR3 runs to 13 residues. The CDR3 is CATRGQGVTEAFF. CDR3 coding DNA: TGTGCCACCAGGGGACAGGGGGTCACTGAAGCTTTCTTT.

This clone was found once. Here the CDR3 reads CASPGPNTGELFF. The CDR3 nucleotides are TGTGCCAGCCCGGGACCGAACACCGGGGAGCTGTTTTTT. J is TRBJ2-2 and V is TRBV19; D tentatively reads TRBD1 or TRBD2 (5 bases each). The germline V gene encodes CDR1 LNHDA and CDR2 SQIVND (reference sequence). This CDR3 contains 13 residues. Trimming stripped 9 bases from V and 0 bases from J, with 8 bases between.

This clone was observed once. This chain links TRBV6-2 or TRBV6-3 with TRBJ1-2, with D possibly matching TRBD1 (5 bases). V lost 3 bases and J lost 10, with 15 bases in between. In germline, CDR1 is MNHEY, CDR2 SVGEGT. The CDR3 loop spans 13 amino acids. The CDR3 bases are TGTGCCAGCAGTTATACCGGGGCCCGCGACTACACCTTC. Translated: CASSYTGARDYTF.

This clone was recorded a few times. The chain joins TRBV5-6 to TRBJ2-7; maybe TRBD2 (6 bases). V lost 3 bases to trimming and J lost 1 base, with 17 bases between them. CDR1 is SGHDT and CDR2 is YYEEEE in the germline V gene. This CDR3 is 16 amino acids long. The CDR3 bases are TGTGCCAGCAGCTGGAGGGTAGGGGCGATATCCTACGAGCAGTACTTC. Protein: CASSWRVGAISYEQYF.

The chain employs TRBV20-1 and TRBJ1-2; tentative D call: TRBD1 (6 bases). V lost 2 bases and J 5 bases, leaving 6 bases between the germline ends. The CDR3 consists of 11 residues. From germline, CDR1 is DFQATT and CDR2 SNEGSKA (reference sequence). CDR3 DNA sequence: TGCAGTGCTAGACAGGGGTATGGCTACACCTTC. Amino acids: CSARQGYGYTF.

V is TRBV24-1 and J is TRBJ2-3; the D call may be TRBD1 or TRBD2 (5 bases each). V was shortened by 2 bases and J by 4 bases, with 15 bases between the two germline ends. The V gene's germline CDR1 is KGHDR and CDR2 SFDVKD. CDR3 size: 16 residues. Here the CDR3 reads CATSDSPGRRSDTQYF. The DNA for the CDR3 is TGTGCCACCAGTGATTCTCCGGGACGGCGGTCAGATACGCAGTATTTT.

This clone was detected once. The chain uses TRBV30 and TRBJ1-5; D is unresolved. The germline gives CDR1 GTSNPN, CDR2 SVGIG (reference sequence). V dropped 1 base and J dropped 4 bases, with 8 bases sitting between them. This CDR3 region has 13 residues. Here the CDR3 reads CAWSGQVNQPQHF. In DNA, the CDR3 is TGTGCCTGGAGTGGGCAAGTGAATCAGCCCCAGCATTTT.

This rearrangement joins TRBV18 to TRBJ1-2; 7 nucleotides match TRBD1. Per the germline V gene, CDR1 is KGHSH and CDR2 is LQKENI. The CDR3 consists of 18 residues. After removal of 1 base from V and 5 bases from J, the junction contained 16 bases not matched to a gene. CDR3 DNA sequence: TGTGCCAGCTCACCACAAATGACAAGACAGGGACCTTGGTATGGCTACACCTTC. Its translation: CASSPQMTRQGPWYGYTF.

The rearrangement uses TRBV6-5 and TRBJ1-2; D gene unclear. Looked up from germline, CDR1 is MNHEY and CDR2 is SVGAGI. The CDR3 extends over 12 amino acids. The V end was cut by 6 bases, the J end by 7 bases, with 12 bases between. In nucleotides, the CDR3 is TGTGCCAGCAGGCCCGTAGGAGCTGGCTACACCTTC. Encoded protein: CASRPVGAGYTF.

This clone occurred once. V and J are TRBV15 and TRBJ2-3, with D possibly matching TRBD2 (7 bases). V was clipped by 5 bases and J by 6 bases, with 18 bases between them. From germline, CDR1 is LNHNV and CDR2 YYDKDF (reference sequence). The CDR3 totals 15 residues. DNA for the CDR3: TGTGCCACCAGCCGTCAGGGCGGGGGCGGGGATACGCAGTATTTT. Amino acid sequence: CATSRQGGGGDTQYF. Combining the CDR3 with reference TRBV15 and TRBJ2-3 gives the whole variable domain DAMVIQNPRYQVTQFGKPVTLSCSQTLNHNVMYWYQQKSSQAPKLLFHYYDKDFNNEADTPDNFQSRRPNTSFCFLDIRSPGLGDTAMYLCATSRQGGGGDTQYFGPGTRLTVL.

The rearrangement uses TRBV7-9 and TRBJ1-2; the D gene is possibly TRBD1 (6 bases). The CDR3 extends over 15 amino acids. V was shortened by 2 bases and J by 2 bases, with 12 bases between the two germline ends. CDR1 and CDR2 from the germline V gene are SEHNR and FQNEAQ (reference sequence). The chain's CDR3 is CASSLLGGTNYGYTF. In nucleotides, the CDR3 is TGTGCCAGCAGCTTATTGGGAGGGACAAACTATGGCTACACCTTC.

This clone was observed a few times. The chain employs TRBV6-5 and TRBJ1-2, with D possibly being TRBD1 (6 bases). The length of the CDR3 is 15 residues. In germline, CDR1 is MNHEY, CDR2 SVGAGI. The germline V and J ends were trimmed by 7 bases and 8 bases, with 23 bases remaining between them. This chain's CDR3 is CASMGGRGGIEGYTF. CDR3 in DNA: TGTGCCAGCATGGGGGGCAGGGGAGGGATTGAGGGCTACACCTTC.

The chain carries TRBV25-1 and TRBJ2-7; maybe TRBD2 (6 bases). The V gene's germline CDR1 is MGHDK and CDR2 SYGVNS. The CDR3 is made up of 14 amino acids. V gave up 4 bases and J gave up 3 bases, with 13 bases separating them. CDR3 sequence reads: CASSAPGGSYEQYF. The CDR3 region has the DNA TGTGCCAGCAGTGCCCCCGGGGGTAGCTACGAGCAGTACTTC.